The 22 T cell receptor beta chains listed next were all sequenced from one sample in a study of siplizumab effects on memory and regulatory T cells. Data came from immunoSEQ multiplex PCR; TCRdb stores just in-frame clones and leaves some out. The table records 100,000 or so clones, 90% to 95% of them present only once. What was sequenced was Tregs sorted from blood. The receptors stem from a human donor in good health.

The CDR3 region is CASRLAGVGIGELFF. CDR3 in DNA: TGTGCCAGCAGATTAGCGGGAGTAGGGATCGGGGAGCTGTTTTTT. The chain links TRBV28 to TRBJ2-2; 9 bases match TRBD2. Trimming cost V 6 bases and J 7 bases; bases outside gene matches: 9. The CDR3 length is 15 residues. Germline-derived CDR1 and CDR2 are MDHEN and SYDVKM.

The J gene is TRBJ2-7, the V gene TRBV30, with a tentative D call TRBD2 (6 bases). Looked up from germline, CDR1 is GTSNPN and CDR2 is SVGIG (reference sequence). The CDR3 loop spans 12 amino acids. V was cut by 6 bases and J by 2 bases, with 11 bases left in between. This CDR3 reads CACSRGPYEQYF. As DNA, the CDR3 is TGTGCCTGTTCGCGGGGCCCCTACGAGCAGTACTTC.

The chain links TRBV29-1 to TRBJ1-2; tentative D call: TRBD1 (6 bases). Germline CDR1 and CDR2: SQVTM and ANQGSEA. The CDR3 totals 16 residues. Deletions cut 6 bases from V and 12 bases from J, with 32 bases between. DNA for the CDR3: TGCAGCGTCCAACCCCCAGACACTTCAGTTGGGGGGGCTAACACCTTC. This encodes CSVQPPDTSVGGANTF.

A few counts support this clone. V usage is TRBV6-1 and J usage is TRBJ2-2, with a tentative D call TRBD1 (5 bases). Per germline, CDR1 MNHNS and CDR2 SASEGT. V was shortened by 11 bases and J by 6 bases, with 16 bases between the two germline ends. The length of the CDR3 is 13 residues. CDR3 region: CACDSLSAGELFF. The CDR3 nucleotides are TGTGCCTGTGACAGCCTAAGTGCCGGGGAGCTGTTTTTT.

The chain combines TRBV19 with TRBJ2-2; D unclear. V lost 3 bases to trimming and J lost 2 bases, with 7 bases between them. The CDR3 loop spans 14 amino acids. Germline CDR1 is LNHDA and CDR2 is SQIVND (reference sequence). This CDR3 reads CASSILTNTGELFF. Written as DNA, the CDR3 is TGTGCCAGTAGTATCCTCACCAACACCGGGGAGCTGTTTTTT.

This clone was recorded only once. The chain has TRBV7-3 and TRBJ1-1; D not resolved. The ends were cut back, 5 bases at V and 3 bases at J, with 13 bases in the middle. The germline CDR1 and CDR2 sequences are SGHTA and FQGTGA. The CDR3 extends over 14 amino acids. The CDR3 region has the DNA TGTGCCAGCAGCCCCCAGGTCGGGGACACTGAAGCTTTCTTT. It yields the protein CASSPQVGDTEAFF.

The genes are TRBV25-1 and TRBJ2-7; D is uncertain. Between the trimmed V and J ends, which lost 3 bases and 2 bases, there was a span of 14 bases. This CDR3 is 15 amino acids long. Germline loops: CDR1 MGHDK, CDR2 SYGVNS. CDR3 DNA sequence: TGTGCCAGCAGTGATACTAAGGAGCTGACCTACGAGCAGTACTTC. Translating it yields CASSDTKELTYEQYF.

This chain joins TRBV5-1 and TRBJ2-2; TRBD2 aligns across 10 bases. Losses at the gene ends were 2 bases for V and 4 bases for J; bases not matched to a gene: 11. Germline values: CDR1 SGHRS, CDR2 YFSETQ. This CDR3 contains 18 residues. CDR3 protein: CASSFTYSGRLGTGELFF. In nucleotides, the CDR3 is TGCGCCAGCAGCTTCACGTATAGCGGGAGGTTAGGCACCGGGGAGCTGTTTTTT.

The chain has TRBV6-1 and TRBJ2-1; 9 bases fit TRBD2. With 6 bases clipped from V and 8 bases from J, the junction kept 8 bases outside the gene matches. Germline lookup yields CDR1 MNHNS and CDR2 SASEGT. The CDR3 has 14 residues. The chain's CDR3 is CASSWAGGPHEQFF. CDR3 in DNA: TGTGCCAGCAGCTGGGCGGGAGGGCCCCATGAGCAGTTCTTC.

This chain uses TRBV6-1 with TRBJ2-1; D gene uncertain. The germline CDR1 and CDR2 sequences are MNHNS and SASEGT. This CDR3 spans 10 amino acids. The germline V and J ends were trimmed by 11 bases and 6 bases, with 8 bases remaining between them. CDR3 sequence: CAVRFNEQFF. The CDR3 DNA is TGTGCCGTACGGTTCAATGAGCAGTTCTTC.

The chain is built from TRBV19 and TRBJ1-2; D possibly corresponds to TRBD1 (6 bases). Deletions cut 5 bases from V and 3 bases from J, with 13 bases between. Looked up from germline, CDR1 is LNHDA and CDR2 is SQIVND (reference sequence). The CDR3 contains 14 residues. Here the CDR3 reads CASSSRGYYYGYTF. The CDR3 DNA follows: TGTGCCAGTAGTTCCAGGGGTTACTACTATGGCTACACCTTC.

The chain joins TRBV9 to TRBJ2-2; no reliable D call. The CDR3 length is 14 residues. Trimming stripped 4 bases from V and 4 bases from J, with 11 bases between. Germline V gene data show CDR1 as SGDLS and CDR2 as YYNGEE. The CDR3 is CASSPSDFTGELFF. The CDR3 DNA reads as TGTGCCAGCAGCCCGAGCGATTTCACCGGGGAGCTGTTTTTT.

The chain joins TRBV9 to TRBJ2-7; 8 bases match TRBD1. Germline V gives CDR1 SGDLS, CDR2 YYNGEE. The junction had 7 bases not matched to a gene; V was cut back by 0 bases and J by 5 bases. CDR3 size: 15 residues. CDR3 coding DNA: TGTGCCAGCAGCGTAGGACAGGGGATTTCCCACGAGCAGTACTTC. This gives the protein CASSVGQGISHEQYF.

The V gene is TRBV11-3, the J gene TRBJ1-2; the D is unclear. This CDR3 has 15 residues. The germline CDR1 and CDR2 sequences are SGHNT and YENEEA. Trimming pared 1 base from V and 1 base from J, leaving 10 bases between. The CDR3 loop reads CASSLGPRHNYGYTF. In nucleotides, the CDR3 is TGTGCCAGCAGCTTAGGACCACGCCATAACTATGGCTACACCTTC.

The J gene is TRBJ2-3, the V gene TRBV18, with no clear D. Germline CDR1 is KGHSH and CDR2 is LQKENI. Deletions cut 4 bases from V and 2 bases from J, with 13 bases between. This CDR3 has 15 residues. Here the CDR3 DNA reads TGTGCCAGCTCACGGCTAGTCCCCCACACAGATACGCAGTATTTT. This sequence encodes CASSRLVPHTDTQYF.

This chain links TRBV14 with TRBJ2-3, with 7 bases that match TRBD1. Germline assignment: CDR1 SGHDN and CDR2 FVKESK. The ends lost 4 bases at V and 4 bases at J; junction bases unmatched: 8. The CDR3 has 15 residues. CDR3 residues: CASSRRRGWSDTQYF. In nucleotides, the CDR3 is TGTGCCAGCAGCCGGCGCAGGGGGTGGTCAGATACGCAGTATTTT.

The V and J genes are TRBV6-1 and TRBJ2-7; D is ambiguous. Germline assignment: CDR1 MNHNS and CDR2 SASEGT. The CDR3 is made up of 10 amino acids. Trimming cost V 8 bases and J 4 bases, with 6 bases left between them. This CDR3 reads CASGIYEQYF. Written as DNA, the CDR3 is TGTGCCAGCGGAATATACGAGCAGTACTTC.

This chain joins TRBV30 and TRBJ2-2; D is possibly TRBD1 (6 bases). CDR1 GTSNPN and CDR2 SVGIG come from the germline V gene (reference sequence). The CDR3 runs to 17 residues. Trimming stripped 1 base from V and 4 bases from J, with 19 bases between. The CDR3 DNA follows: TGTGCCTGGAGTGCCCCTCGGGTCGGGACAACCACCGGGGAGCTGTTTTTT. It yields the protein CAWSAPRVGTTTGELFF.

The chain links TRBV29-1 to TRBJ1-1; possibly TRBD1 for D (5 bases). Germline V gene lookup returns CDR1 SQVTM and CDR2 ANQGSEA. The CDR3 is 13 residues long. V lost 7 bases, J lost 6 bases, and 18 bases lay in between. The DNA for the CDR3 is TGCAGCGGTGGGGGTAGGACAAGGGCTGAAGCTTTCTTT. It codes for CSGGGRTRAEAFF.

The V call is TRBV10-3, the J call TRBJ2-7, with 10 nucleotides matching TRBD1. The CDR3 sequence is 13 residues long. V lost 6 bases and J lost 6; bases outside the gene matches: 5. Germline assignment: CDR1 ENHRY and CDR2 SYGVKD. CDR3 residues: CAIRGQGISEQYF. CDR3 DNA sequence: TGTGCCATCAGGGGACAGGGGATCAGCGAGCAGTACTTC.

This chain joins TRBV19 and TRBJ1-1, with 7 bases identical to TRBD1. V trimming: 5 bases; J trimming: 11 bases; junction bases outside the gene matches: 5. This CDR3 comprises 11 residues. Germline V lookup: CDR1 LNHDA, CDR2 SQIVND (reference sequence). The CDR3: CASSDRAAAFF. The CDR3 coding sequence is TGTGCCAGTAGTGACAGGGCTGCGGCTTTCTTT.

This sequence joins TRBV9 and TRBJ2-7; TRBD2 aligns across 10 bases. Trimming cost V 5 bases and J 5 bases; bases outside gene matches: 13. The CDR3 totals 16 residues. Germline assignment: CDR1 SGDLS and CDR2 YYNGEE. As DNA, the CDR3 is TGTGCCAGCAGAGACGAGCGGGAGGGCCTAGGAAACGAGCAGTACTTC. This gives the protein CASRDEREGLGNEQYF.